A selection of T cell receptor beta chains follows, all from one sample in a study of T-cell reconstitution after alpha-beta-depleted transplantation in children. TCRdb processed the PCR reads anew with MiXCR; each CDR3 protein has one entry. The data show 600,000 to 700,000 distinct CDR3 sequences, approximately 16% seen once. The input for sequencing was PBMCs from the stem cell graft donor, taken from the stem cell graft. Receptors originate from a human donor who donated a stem cell graft to a child with acute myeloid leukemia. CDR3s include the opening cysteine and the closing phenylalanine or tryptophan.

J gene | V gene | CDR3 protein
TRBJ2-2 | TRBV12-3/TRBV12-4 | CASSLAGATGELFF
TRBJ1-1 | TRBV18 | CASSPRGRESTEAFF
TRBJ2-5 | TRBV13 | CASSPLEDPRGTQYF
TRBJ2-1 | TRBV29-1 | CSVRGSPSSYNEQFF
TRBJ2-3 | TRBV6-2/TRBV6-3 | CASKPPSGGPLSTDTQYF
TRBJ1-2 | TRBV7-2 | CASTRGQANYGYTF
TRBJ2-7 | TRBV7-9 | CASSDLAKAYEQYF
TRBJ2-3 | TRBV20-1 | CSAVTGTSFADTQYF
TRBJ1-1 | TRBV21-1 | CASSNKPGQGGLEAFF
TRBJ1-1 | TRBV20-1 | CSATGQGEAFF
TRBJ2-5 | TRBV29-1 | CSVPQGSGETQYF
TRBJ2-7 | TRBV12-3/TRBV12-4 | CASTDRALYEQYF
TRBJ1-5 | TRBV5-1 | CASSSNLDTYSNQPQHF
TRBJ1-1 | TRBV29-1 | CSVEGTVNTEAFF
TRBJ1-5 | TRBV7-9 | CASRQIWGEDVQPQHF
TRBJ2-5 | TRBV24-1 | CATSDRQAPGETQYF
TRBJ1-1 | TRBV20-1 | CSAPIRVNTEAFF
TRBJ2-1 | TRBV7-6 | CASSPPGTGNEQFF
TRBJ2-3 | TRBV5-5 | CASSLLPQSAREADTQYF
TRBJ2-3 | TRBV20-1 | CSEKTSGVDTQYF
TRBJ2-7 | TRBV20-1 | CSAGTDNSYEQYF
TRBJ1-3 | TRBV7-9 | CASSLDSFSGNTIYF
TRBJ2-5 | TRBV20-1 | CSAKDPGHSMEETQYF
TRBJ2-2 | TRBV5-1 | CASSENLRDGELFF
TRBJ1-2 | TRBV6-5 | CASRGDSVSLEYGYTF
TRBJ2-1 | TRBV20-1 | CTPGRGGRNEQFF
TRBJ1-3 | TRBV29-1 | CSVEGGELSGNTIYF
TRBJ2-1 | TRBV7-2 | CASSLHPLDSSYNEQFF
TRBJ2-3 | TRBV20-1 | CSAGTGTTGGGDTQYF
TRBJ1-1 | TRBV20-1 | CSASGGGTAAFF
TRBJ2-3 | TRBV6-2/TRBV6-3 | CASTNGGPADTQYF
TRBJ1-3 | TRBV11-2 | CASRTTASGNTIYF
TRBJ2-7 | TRBV12-3/TRBV12-4 | CASSPLGPSYEQYF
TRBJ1-2 | TRBV7-2 | CASSPNPPGGNGYTF
TRBJ2-7 | TRBV20-1 | CSARAGGSYEQYF
TRBJ1-1 | TRBV5-1 | CASSLGSGTGNTEAFF
TRBJ2-1 | TRBV7-2 | CASSPNSVGEQFF
TRBJ2-3 | TRBV7-3 | CASSLRGSFTDTQYF
TRBJ2-3 | TRBV4-1 | CASSQDDRDQQYF
TRBJ1-3 | TRBV20-1 | CSAVPYSGNTIYF
TRBJ2-3 | TRBV20-1 | CSAGKSDTQYF
TRBJ2-7 | TRBV7-8 | CASSLVRGSYYEQYF
TRBJ1-2 | TRBV4-2 | CASSQGGVSGPDYGYTF
TRBJ2-1 | TRBV11-2 | CASSPWAWYNEQFF
TRBJ2-5 | TRBV18 | CASSPQKGPQETQYF
TRBJ1-5 | TRBV29-1 | CSVGASLGQPQHF
TRBJ2-5 | TRBV13 | CASSFGRGRETQYF
TRBJ1-1 | TRBV12-3/TRBV12-4 | CASSGQGDNTEAFF
TRBJ2-1 | TRBV20-1 | CSARDRQSSYNEQFF
TRBJ2-2 | TRBV7-7 | CASSHTGSSGELFF
TRBJ2-2 | TRBV11-2 | CASSVPANTGELFF
TRBJ2-1 | TRBV20-1 | CSASAETGSYNEQFF
TRBJ1-6 | TRBV12-3/TRBV12-4 | CASSLVWDSPLHF
TRBJ2-7 | TRBV12-3/TRBV12-4 | CASSRATGAYEQYF